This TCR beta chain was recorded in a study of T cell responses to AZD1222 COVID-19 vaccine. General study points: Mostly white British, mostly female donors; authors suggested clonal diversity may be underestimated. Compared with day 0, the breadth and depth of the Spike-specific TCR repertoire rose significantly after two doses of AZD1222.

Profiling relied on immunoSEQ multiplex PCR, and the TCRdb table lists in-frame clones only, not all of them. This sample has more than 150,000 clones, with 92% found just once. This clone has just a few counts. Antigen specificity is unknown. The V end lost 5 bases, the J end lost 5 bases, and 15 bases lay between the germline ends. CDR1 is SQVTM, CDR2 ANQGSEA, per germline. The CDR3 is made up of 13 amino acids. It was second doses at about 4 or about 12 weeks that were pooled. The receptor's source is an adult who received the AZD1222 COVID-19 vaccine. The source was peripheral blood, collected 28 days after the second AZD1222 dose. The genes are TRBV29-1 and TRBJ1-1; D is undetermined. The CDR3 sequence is CSVQEGWGTEAFF. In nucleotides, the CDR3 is TGCAGCGTTCAGGAGGGTTGGGGTACTGAAGCTTTCTTT.